The sequence of this TCR beta chain was determined in a study of siplizumab effects on memory and regulatory T cells. Study-wide points: It seemed that naive T cells were more diverse than memory cells and were major contributors to the alloresponse. Among mappable alloreactive CD4+ clones, the Treg-derived fraction averaged approximately 73% with siplizumab versus around 30% in controls.

As to this clone: Its matching antigen is unknown.

Per individual sample, about 10^5 TCR templates were assayed. Profiled with immunoSEQ multiplex PCR; TCRdb holds only in-frame clones, not every one. The table includes about 50,000 clones, roughly 90% detected once. The V end lost 3 bases, the J end lost 0 bases, and 9 bases lay between the germline ends. CDR1 and CDR2 from the germline V gene are LNHDA and SQIVND (reference sequence). The CDR3 contains 15 residues. The sequence came from a human donor in good health. Sequenced input: naive CD8+ T cells sorted from blood. The chain employs TRBV19 and TRBJ1-5; the D is unclear. CDR3 residues: CASSISDYSNQPQHF. The CDR3 nucleotides are TGTGCCAGTAGTATCTCGGATTATAGCAATCAGCCCCAGCATTTT.